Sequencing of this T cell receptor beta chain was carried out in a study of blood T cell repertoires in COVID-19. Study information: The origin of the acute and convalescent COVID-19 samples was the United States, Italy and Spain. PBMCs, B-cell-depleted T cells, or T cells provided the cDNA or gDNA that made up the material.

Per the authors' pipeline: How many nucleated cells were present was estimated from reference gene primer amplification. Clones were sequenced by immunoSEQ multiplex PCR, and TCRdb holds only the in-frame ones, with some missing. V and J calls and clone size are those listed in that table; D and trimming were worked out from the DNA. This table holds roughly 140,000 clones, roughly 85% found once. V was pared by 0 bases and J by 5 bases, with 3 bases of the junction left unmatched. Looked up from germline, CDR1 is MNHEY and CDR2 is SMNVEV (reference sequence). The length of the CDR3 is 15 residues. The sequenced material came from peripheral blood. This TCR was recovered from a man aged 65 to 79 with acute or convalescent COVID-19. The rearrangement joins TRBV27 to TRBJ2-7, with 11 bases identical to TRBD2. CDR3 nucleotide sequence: TGTGCCAGCAGTTTATCGATAGCGGGAGGGAACGAGCAGTACTTC. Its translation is CASSLSIAGGNEQYF.